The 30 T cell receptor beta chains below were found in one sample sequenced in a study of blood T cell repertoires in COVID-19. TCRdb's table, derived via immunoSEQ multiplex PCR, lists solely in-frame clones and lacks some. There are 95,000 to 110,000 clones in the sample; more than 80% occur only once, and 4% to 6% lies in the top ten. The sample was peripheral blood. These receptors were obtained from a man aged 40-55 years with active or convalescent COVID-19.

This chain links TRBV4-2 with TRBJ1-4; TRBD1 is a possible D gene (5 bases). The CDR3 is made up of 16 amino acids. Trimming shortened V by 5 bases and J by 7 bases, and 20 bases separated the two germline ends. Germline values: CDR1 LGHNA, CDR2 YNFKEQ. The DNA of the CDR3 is TGTGCCAGCAGCTTTTCAGGGTGGCAGGGCGGTGAAAAACTGTTTTTT. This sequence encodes CASSFSGWQGGEKLFF.

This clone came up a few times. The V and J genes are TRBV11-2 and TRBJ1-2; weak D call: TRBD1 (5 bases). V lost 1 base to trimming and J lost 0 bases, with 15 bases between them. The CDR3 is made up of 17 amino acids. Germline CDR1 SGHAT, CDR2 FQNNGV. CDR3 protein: CASSLALFDRANYGYTF. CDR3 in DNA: TGTGCCAGCAGCTTAGCCCTCTTCGACAGAGCTAACTATGGCTACACCTTC.

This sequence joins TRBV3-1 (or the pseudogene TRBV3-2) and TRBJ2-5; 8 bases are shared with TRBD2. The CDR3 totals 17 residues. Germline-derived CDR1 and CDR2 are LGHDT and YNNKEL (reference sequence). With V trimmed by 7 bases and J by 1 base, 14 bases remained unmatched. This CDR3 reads CASTTTPPLAVQETQYF. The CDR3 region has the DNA TGTGCCAGCACCACAACCCCCCCACTAGCGGTCCAAGAGACCCAGTACTTC.

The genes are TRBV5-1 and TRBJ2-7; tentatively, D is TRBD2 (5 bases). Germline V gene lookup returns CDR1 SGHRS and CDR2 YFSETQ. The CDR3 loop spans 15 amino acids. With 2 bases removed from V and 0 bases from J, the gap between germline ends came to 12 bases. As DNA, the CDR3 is TGCGCCAGCAGCTTAGCTGGGGAGAGCTCCTACGAGCAGTACTTC. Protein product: CASSLAGESSYEQYF.

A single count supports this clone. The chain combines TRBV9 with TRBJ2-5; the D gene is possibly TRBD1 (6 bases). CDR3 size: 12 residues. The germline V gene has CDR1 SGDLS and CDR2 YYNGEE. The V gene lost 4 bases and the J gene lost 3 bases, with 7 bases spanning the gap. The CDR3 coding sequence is TGTGCCAGCAGCAAGGGGGAAGAGACCCAGTACTTC. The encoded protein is CASSKGEETQYF.

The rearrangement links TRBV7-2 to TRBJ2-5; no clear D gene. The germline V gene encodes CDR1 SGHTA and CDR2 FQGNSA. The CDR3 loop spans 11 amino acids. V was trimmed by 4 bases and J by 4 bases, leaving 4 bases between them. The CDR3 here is CASSSGETQYF. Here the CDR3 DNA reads TGTGCCAGCAGCTCGGGAGAGACCCAGTACTTC.

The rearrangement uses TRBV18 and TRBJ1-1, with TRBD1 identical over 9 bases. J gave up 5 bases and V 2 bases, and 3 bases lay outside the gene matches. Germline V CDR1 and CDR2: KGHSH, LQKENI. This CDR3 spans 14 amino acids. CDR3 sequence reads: CASSPTGGETEAFF. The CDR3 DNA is TGTGCCAGCTCACCAACAGGGGGCGAGACTGAAGCTTTCTTT.

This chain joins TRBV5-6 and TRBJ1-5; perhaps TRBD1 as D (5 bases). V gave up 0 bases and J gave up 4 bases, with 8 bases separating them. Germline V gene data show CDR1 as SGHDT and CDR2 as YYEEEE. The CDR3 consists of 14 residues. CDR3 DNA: TGTGCCAGCAGCTTGGGACAGAGTAATCAGCCCCAGCATTTT. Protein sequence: CASSLGQSNQPQHF.

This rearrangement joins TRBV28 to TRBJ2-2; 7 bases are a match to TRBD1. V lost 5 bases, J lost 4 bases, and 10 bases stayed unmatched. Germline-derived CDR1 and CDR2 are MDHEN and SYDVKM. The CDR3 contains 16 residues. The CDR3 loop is CASSKTGAQGTGELFF. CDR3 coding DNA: TGTGCCAGCAGTAAAACAGGGGCGCAGGGCACCGGGGAGCTGTTTTTT.

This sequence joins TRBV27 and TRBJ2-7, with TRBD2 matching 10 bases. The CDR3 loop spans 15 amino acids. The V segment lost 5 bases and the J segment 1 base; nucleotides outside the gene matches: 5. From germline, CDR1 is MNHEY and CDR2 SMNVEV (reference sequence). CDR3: CASSPEREGSYEQYF. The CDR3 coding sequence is TGTGCCAGCAGTCCCGAGCGGGAGGGATCCTACGAGCAGTACTTC.

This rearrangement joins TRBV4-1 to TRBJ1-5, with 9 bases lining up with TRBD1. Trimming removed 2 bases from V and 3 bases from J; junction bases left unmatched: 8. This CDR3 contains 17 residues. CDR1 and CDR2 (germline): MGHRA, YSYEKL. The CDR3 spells CASSQPYRGRVNQPQHF. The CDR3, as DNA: TGCGCCAGCAGCCAACCATACAGGGGGCGTGTCAATCAGCCCCAGCATTTT.

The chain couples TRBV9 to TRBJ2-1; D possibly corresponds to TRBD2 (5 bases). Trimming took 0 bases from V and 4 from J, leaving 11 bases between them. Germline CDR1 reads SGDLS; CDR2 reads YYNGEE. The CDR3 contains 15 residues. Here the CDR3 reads CASSVGASLYNEQFF. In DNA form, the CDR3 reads TGTGCCAGCAGCGTAGGGGCTAGCCTTTACAATGAGCAGTTCTTC.

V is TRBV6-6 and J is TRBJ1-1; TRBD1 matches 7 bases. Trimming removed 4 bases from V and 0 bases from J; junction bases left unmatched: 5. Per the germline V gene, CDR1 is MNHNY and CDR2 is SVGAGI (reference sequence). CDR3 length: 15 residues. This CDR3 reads CASSSVTGLNTEAFF. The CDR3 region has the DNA TGTGCCAGCAGTTCCGTGACAGGGCTGAACACTGAAGCTTTCTTT.

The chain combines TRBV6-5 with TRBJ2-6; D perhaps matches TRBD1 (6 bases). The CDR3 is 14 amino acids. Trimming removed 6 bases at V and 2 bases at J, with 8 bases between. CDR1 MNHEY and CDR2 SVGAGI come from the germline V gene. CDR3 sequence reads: CASRAGAGANVLTF. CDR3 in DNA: TGTGCCAGCAGAGCAGGGGCTGGGGCCAACGTCCTGACTTTC.

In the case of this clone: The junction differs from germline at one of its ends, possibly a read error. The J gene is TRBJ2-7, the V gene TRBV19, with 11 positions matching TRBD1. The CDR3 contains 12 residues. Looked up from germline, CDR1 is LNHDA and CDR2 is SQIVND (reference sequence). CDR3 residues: CASNAGTGGDHF. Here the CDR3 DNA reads TGTGCCAGTAATGCCGGGACAGGGGGTGATCACTTC.

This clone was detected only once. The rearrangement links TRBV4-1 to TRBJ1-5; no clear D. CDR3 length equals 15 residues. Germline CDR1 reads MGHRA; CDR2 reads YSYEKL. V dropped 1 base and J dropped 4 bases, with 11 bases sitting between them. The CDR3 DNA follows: TGCGCCAGCAGCCAAGGGCAGGTTCTTAATCAGCCCCAGCATTTT. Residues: CASSQGQVLNQPQHF.

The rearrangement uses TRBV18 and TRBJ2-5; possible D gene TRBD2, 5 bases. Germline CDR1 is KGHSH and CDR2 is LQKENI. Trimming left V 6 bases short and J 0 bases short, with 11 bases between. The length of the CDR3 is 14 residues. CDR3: CASSKDGDQETQYF. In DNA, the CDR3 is TGTGCCAGCTCCAAAGACGGGGACCAAGAGACCCAGTACTTC.

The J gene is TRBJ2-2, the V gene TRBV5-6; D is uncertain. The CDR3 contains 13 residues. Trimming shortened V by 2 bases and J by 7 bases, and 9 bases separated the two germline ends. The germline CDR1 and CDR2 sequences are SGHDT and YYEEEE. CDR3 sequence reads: CASSFGANGELFF. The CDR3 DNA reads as TGTGCCAGCAGCTTCGGAGCGAACGGGGAGCTGTTTTTT.

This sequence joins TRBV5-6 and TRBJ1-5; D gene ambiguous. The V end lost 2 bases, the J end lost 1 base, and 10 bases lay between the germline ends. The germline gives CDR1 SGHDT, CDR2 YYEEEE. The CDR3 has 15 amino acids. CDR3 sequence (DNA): TGTGCCAGCAGCTTCGGGAGACAAAGCAATCAGCCCCAGCATTTT. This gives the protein CASSFGRQSNQPQHF.

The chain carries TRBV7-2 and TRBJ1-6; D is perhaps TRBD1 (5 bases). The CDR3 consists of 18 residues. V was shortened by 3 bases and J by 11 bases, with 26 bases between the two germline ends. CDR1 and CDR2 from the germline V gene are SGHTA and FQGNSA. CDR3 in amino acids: CASSFPRQSLLDGPPLHF. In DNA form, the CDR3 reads TGTGCCAGCAGCTTCCCTCGACAGTCTCTCCTTGATGGGCCACCCCTCCACTTT.

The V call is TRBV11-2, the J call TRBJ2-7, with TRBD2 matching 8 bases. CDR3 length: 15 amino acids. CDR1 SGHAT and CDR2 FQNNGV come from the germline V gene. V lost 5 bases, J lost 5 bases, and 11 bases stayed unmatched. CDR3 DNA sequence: TGTGCCAGCAGCGTGGGCGGGACTAGTCTCCACGAGCAGTACTTC. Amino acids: CASSVGGTSLHEQYF.

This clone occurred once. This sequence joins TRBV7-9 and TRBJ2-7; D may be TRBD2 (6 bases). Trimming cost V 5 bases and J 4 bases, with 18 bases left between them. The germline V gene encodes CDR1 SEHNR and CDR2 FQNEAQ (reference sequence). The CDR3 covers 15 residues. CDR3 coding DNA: TGTGCCAGCAGCCCAGTGGTAGCGGTTAAGTACGAGCAGTACTTC. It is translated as CASSPVVAVKYEQYF.

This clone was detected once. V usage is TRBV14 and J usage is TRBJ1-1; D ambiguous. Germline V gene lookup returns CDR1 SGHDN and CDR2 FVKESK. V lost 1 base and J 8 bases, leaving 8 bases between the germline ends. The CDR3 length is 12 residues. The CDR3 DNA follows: TGTGCCAGCAGCCAAGCAAGCCCCGAAGCTTTCTTT. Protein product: CASSQASPEAFF.

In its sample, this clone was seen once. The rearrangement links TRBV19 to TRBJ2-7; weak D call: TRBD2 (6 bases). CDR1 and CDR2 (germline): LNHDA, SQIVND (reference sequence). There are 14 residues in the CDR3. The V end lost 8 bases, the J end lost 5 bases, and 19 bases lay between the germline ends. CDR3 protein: CASLGGKYLDEQYF. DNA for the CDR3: TGTGCCAGTCTCGGCGGGAAATACTTGGACGAGCAGTACTTC.

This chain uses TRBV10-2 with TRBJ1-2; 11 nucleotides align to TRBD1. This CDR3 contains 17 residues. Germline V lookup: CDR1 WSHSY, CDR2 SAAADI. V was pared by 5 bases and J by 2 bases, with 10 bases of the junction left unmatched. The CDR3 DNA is TGCGCCAGCAGTCCGCCTCCGGGACAGGGGGTGAACTATGGCTACACCTTC. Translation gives CASSPPPGQGVNYGYTF.

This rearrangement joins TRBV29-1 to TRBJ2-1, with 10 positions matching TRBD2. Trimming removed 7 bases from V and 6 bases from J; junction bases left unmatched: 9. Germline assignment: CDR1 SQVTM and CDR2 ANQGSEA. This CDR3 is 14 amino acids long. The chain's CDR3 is CSASTSGVVNEQFF. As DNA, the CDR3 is TGCAGCGCCAGTACTAGCGGGGTTGTCAATGAGCAGTTCTTC.

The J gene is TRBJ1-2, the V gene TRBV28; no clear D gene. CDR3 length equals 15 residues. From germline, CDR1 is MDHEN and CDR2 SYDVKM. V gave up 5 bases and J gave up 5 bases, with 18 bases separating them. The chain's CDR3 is CASSPATRKQYGYTF. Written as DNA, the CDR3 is TGTGCCAGCAGTCCTGCGACGAGGAAACAATATGGCTACACCTTC.

The CDR3 here is CASSQDNLLMGGNEKLFF. Here the CDR3 DNA reads TGCGCCAGCAGCCAAGATAACCTATTGATGGGAGGCAATGAAAAACTGTTTTTT. This chain connects TRBV4-3 to TRBJ1-4; D is unclear. V lost 0 bases and J 5 bases, leaving 19 bases between the germline ends. The CDR3 has 18 amino acids. CDR1 is LGHNA, CDR2 YSLEER, per germline.

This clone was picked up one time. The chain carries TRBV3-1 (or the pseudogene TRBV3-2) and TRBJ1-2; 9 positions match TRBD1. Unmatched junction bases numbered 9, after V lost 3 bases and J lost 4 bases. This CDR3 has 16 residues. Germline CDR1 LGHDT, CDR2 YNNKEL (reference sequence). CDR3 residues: CASSQESTGGLYGYTF. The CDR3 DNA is TGTGCCAGCAGCCAGGAATCGACAGGGGGGCTCTATGGCTACACCTTC.

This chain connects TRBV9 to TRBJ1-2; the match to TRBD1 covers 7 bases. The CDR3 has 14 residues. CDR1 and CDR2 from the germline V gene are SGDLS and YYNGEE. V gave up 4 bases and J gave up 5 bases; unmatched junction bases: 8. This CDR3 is CASSLEQGPYGYTF. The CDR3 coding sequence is TGTGCCAGCAGCCTAGAACAGGGGCCATATGGCTACACCTTC.